A selection of T cell receptor beta chains follows, all from one sample in a study of shared clonotypes between healthy human individuals. Method: immunoSEQ multiplex PCR; TCRdb's copy keeps in-frame clones and lacks some. The sample has about 490,000 clones, 76% seen once. Sequencing was carried out using PBMCs. The receptors were gathered from a woman in her forties in good health. Some clones in this sample may be carry-over from other donors' samples. Both conserved end residues are part of each CDR3. For some rows the clone size is stated as once, few or many, or as a class when expanded; others skip it.

J,size,V,CDR3
TRBJ1-6,.,TRBV25-1,CASSDYNSPLHF
TRBJ2-2,.,TRBV30,CAWSLGRADTGELFF
TRBJ2-5,few,TRBV18,CASSSGLVQETQYF
TRBJ1-2,few,TRBV29-1,CSVVSGGGYGYTF
TRBJ2-1,few,TRBV4-1,CASSQQRGYNEQFF
TRBJ2-7,once,TRBV28,CARGDSGAPDRHEQYF
TRBJ1-2,many,TRBV2,CASSEFGTGGSSYGYTF
TRBJ2-7,.,TRBV30,CACYETGSSYEQYF
TRBJ1-4,.,TRBV5-1,CASSRGGDEKLFF
.,.,TRBV19,CASIDPTSYEQYF
TRBJ1-1,.,TRBV5-1,CASSLAGGLNTEAFF
TRBJ2-7,once,TRBV6-5,CASTPAGTGSSEQYF
TRBJ1-5,.,TRBV5-6,CASSFSGRGLPQHF
TRBJ1-5,.,TRBV18,CASSPEKVVPQHF
TRBJ2-5,.,TRBV10-3,CATGTPYQETQYF
TRBJ2-3,.,TRBV10-3,CAISDGTGGGTDTQYF
TRBJ2-5,.,TRBV7-8,CASSLWTSGHQETQYF
TRBJ1-5,.,TRBV5-8,CASSLSVFQLGNQPQHF
TRBJ2-1,many,TRBV19,CASSPDRGRSYNEQFF
TRBJ1-1,.,TRBV4-3,CASSQRSGLPNLF
TRBJ1-1,.,TRBV6-5,CASSIKGELEAFF
TRBJ2-1,.,TRBV10-2,CASNQGQVYNEQFF
TRBJ2-7,.,TRBV6-6,CASKEREVYEQYF
TRBJ2-1,.,TRBV2,CASSNEQFF
TRBJ2-7,few,TRBV7-9,CASSPTGPREQYF
TRBJ2-1,.,TRBV5-4,CASSSRLAGGSNEQFF
TRBJ2-3,.,TRBV6-6,CASSYAGQLVGDTQYF
TRBJ2-1,.,TRBV7-3,CASSAGTTRGNEQFF
TRBJ1-1,.,TRBV21-1,CASSKRRLLAAFF
TRBJ2-2,.,TRBV9,CASSAQGGTGELFF
TRBJ2-5,.,TRBV7-2,CASSLLGGLTQETQYF
TRBJ1-5,many,TRBV10-3,CAISESGHQGDGPQHF
TRBJ2-7,.,TRBV29-1,CSVEGDGSYEQYF
TRBJ1-5,once,TRBV7-8,CASSLDGQSNQPQHF
TRBJ1-5,few,TRBV28,CASETGHRGPQHF
TRBJ2-1,.,TRBV11-3,CASSPPGTSHYNEQFF
TRBJ1-1,.,TRBV5-5,CASSAGSTEAFF
TRBJ1-2,.,TRBV7-8,CASSFDRVYGYTF
TRBJ2-7,.,TRBV29-1,CSVPGQGTYEQYF
TRBJ2-1,.,TRBV6-5,CASSYRQEDYNEQFF
TRBJ1-5,.,TRBV2,CASSETPGRSAQHF
TRBJ2-7,once,TRBV28,CASSLVLAGTYEQYF
TRBJ2-7,.,TRBV29-1,CSASQGGGNPYEQYF
TRBJ1-2,.,TRBV30,CAQWTGYGYTF
TRBJ2-2,.,TRBV5-1,CASSLVGGTNTGELFF